This passage covers 6 T cell receptor beta chains from one sample sequenced in a study of blood T cell repertoires in COVID-19. Data came from immunoSEQ multiplex PCR; TCRdb stores just in-frame clones and leaves some out. The repertoire includes more than 350,000 clones, roughly nine tenths of them detected once, and over 0.95% sits in the top ten. Sequenced sample: PBMCs or T cells enriched from blood (not recorded which). All receptors come from a man in his late teens or twenties who had recovered from COVID-19.

This chain joins TRBV2 and TRBJ1-2; 7 bases align to TRBD1. V was pared by 1 base and J by 5 bases, with 7 bases of the junction left unmatched. CDR1 SNHLY and CDR2 FYNNEI come from the germline V gene. This CDR3 spans 15 amino acids. The CDR3: CASSEGDSLGYGYTF. CDR3 sequence (DNA): TGTGCCAGCAGTGAAGGGGACAGCCTTGGGTATGGCTACACCTTC.

This rearrangement joins TRBV7-2 to TRBJ2-7, with TRBD1 identical over 7 bases. The CDR3 runs 15 residues. Germline CDR1 is SGHTA and CDR2 is FQGNSA. V dropped 4 bases and J dropped 3; count of bases not matched to a gene: 9. The DNA of the CDR3 is TGTGCCAGCAGCTCGAACCCGGGACAGCTCTACGAGCAGTACTTC. Translated, it gives CASSSNPGQLYEQYF.

V and J are TRBV4-1 and TRBJ1-4; D remains unclear. Germline lookup yields CDR1 MGHRA and CDR2 YSYEKL. V was shortened by 4 bases and J by 2 bases, with 11 bases between the two germline ends. The CDR3 runs 15 residues. For the CDR3, the DNA is TGCGCCAGCAGCCGAGCAGGTGGCACTAATGAAAAACTGTTTTTT. It is translated as CASSRAGGTNEKLFF.

The V call is TRBV6-5, the J call TRBJ1-2; 9 bases map to TRBD1. V was pared by 4 bases and J by 7 bases, with 7 bases of the junction left unmatched. Germline V CDR1 and CDR2: MNHEY, SVGAGI. The CDR3 contains 14 residues. CDR3 in DNA: TGTGCCAGCAGTTGGGGACAGGGCACGGGTGGCTACACCTTC. This sequence encodes CASSWGQGTGGYTF.

The chain combines TRBV4-1 with TRBJ2-1, with TRBD2 identical over 8 bases. There are 16 residues in the CDR3. J gave up 4 bases and V 1 base, and 6 bases lay outside the gene matches. The germline V gene has CDR1 MGHRA and CDR2 YSYEKL. Here the CDR3 reads CASSQVRGGLYNEQFF. In nucleotides, the CDR3 is TGCGCCAGCAGCCAAGTACGGGGGGGCTTGTACAATGAGCAGTTCTTC.

V gene TRBV27 combines with J gene TRBJ1-6; TRBD1 matches 7 bases. The CDR3 has 14 residues. Germline V gene sequence: CDR1 MNHEY, CDR2 SMNVEV (reference sequence). J gave up 10 bases and V 4 bases, and 7 bases lay outside the gene matches. The CDR3 sequence is CASSSGQAKSPLHF. CDR3 bases: TGTGCCAGCAGTTCCGGACAGGCAAAATCACCCCTCCACTTT.